Shown below are 7 T cell receptor beta chains from a single sample sequenced in a study of blood T cells in healthy people across ages. With a J-beta primer mix and a sample-barcoded 5' primer, a second PCR ran about 6 to 11 cycles. Using its own MiXCR run on the 5' RACE reads, TCRdb lists one record per CDR3 protein. The repertoire has about 1.4 million distinct CDR3 sequences, approximately 59% of them found once; the top ten carry 6.5% to 8.5%. Sequenced input: blood. The receptor set was obtained from a man younger than 35 in good health.

There are a few counts of this clonotype. The gene calls are TRBV4-1 and TRBJ1-2; no clear D gene. CDR3 length: 17 residues. Trimming shortened V by 2 bases and J by 1 base, and 17 bases separated the two germline ends. In germline, CDR1 is MGHRA, CDR2 YSYEKL. Written as DNA, the CDR3 is TGCGCCAGCAGCCAACACCGGGCCGCAAATTTTAACTATGGCTACACCTTC. Protein product: CASSQHRAANFNYGYTF.

The V call is TRBV6-5, the J call TRBJ1-2; D is perhaps TRBD1 (6 bases). This CDR3 is 16 amino acids long. Germline assignment: CDR1 MNHEY and CDR2 SVGAGI. V was trimmed by 0 bases and J by 6 bases, leaving 17 bases between them. The CDR3 coding sequence is TGTGCCAGCAGTTACTCGATGGAGGCCCAGGGGCATGGCTACACCTTC. It encodes CASSYSMEAQGHGYTF.

This chain uses TRBV20-1 with TRBJ2-7; the D gene is possibly TRBD1 (6 bases). V was pared by 4 bases and J by 3 bases, with 10 bases between. The CDR3 extends over 12 amino acids. CDR1 and CDR2 from the germline V gene are DFQATT and SNEGSKA (reference sequence). CDR3 DNA: TGCAGTGCTATCGAACAGGGCTACGAGCAGTACTTC. This translates into CSAIEQGYEQYF.

In its sample, this clonotype was seen a few times. V gene TRBV29-1 combines with J gene TRBJ1-2, with 10 bases that match TRBD1. CDR1 and CDR2 (germline): SQVTM, ANQGSEA. CDR3 length equals 13 residues. Trimming at V came to 8 bases and at J to 2 bases, leaving 5 bases not matched to a gene. The CDR3 bases are TGCAGCTACACGGGACAGGGGAACTATGGCTACACCTTC. Its translation: CSYTGQGNYGYTF.

The chain couples TRBV3-1 to TRBJ1-2; TRBD1 matches 7 bases. The CDR3 is 14 residues long. Germline CDR1 LGHDT, CDR2 YNNKEL (reference sequence). Trimming at V came to 6 bases and at J to 4 bases, leaving 8 bases not matched to a gene. In nucleotides, the CDR3 is TGTGCCAGCAGAGAAACGGGACAGCCCTATGGCTACACCTTC. Its translation: CASRETGQPYGYTF.

This rearrangement joins TRBV29-1 to TRBJ1-1; D not resolved. Deletions cut 5 bases from V and 1 base from J, with 8 bases between. Germline V CDR1 and CDR2: SQVTM, ANQGSEA. The CDR3 loop spans 12 amino acids. CDR3: CSVFRKNTEAFF. As DNA, the CDR3 is TGCAGCGTTTTTCGCAAGAACACTGAAGCTTTCTTT.

A word on this clonotype: Sequence at one end of the junction differs from germline and may be a read error. J is TRBJ2-3 and V is TRBV7-2, with 8 bases aligning to TRBD2. This CDR3 has 14 amino acids. Germline CDR1 reads SGHTA; CDR2 reads FQGNSA. CDR3 in DNA: TGTGCAAGCAGCTTAGTCGGGAGGGCCCCAACGCAGTATTTT. It translates to CASSLVGRAPTQYF.